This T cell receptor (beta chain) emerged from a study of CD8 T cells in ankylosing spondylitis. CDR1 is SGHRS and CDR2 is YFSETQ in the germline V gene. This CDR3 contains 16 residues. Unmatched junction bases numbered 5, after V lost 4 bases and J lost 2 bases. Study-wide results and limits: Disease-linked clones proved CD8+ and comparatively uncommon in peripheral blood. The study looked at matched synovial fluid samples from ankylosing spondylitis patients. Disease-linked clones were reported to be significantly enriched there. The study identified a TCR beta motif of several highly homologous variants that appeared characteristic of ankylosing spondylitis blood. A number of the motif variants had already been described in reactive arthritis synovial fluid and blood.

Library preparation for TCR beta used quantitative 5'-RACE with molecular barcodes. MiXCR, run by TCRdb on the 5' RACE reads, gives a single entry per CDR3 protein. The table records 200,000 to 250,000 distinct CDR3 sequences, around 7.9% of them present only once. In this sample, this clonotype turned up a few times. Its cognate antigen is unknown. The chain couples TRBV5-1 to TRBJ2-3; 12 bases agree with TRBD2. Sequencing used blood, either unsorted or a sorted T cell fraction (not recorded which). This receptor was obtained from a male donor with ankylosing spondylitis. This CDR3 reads CASSGTSGRLTDTQYF. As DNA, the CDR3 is TGCGCCAGCAGCGGTACTAGCGGGAGGCTCACAGATACGCAGTATTTT.